This TCR beta chain originates from a study of cytomegalovirus exposure and HLA in healthy donors. The overall study: When 350 to 500 donors were genotyped, about 80% of them were found to fall in the Caucasian-associated ancestry cluster. Study-wide findings and caveats: Earlier findings revealed that most TCR beta V segments proved productive either about 87% or about 30% of the time. Indistinguishable V segments such as TRBV6-2 and TRBV6-3 were excluded.

The CDR3 is made up of 14 amino acids. V lost 8 bases to trimming and J lost 9 bases; unmatched junction nucleotides: 12. Germline-derived CDR1 and CDR2 are LNHDA and SQIVND (reference sequence). Regarding this clone: Antigen specificity is unknown.

PCR used 60 Vbeta primers and 13 Jbeta primers. Clones were sequenced by immunoSEQ multiplex PCR, and TCRdb holds only the in-frame ones, with some missing. This sample has 150,000 to 200,000 clones; over 75% occur once, and the top ten carry 4.3%. This chain joins TRBV19 and TRBJ2-1; 8 bases match TRBD2. The receptor was isolated from a man aged 40-49 years in good health and CMV-seronegative. The specimen was PBMCs. CDR3 nucleotides: TGTGCCAGTGGGTTAAGCGGGGGCAGGAGTGAGCAGTTCTTC. This translates into CASGLSGGRSEQFF.